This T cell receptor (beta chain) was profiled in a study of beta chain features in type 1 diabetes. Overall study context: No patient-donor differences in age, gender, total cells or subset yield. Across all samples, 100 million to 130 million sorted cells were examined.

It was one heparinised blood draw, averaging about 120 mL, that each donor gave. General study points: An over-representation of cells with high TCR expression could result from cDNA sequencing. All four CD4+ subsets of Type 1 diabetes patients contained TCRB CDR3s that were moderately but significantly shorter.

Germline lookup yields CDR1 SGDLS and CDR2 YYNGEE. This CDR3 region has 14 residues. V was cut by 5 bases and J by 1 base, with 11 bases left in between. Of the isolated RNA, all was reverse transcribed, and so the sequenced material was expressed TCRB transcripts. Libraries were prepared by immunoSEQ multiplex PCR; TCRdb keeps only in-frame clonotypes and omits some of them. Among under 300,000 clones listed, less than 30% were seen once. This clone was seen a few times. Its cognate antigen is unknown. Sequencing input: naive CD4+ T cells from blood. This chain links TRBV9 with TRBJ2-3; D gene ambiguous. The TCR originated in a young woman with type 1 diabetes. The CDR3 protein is CASSLGSGTDTQYF. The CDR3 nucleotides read TGTGCCAGCAGTTTGGGCTCTGGCACAGATACGCAGTATTTT.